Listed here is a single TCR beta chain. Germline V gene lookup returns CDR1 SGHRS and CDR2 YFSETQ. This CDR3 has 16 residues. Unmatched junction bases numbered 2, after V lost 3 bases and J lost 0 bases. The sample belongs to a study of blood T cell repertoires in COVID-19. Study as a whole: Some COVID-19 samples were acute and others convalescent; all came from the United States, Italy and Spain. The cDNA or gDNA used as material had been derived from T cells, B-cell-depleted T cells, or PBMCs.

Under the authors' procedure: From reference gene primer amplification, estimates of nucleated cell counts were derived. The method was immunoSEQ multiplex PCR; TCRdb's version includes in-frame clones alone and lacks a portion of them. V and J calls and clone size are those listed in that table; D and trimming were worked out from the DNA. The sample lists about 140,000 clones; approximately 89% were seen once. The chain has TRBV5-1 and TRBJ2-5; 13 bases fit TRBD2. Sequenced input: peripheral blood. This receptor was identified in a woman aged 50 to 65 with acute or convalescent COVID-19. DNA for the CDR3: TGCGCCAGCAGCTGGGGGACTAGCGGGAACCAAGAGACCCAGTACTTC. It yields the protein CASSWGTSGNQETQYF.